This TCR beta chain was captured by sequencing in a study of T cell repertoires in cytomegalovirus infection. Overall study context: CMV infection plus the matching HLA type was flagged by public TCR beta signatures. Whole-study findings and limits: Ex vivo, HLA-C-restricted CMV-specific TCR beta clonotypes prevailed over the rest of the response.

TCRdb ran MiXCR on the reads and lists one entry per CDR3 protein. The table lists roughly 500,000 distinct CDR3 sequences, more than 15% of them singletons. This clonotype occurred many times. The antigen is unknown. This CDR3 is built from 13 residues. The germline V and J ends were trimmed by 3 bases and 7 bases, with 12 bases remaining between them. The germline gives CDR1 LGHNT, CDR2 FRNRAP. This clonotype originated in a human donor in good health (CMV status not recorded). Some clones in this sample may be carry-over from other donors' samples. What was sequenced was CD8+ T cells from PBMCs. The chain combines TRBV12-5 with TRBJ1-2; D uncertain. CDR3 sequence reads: CASGFEGSVGYTF. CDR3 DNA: TGTGCTAGTGGTTTCGAGGGTTCGGTTGGCTACACCTTC.